The 21 T cell receptor beta chains presented below share a single source sample, sequenced in a study of T cell responses to AZD1222 COVID-19 vaccine. Libraries were prepared by immunoSEQ multiplex PCR; TCRdb keeps only in-frame clonotypes and omits some of them. This table has around 190,000 clones, roughly 92% appearing once. The sample was peripheral blood, taken on day 0 of AZD1222 vaccination. The receptors were gathered from an adult in good health.

This clone was seen a single time. The chain recombines TRBV2 with TRBJ1-5; 7 bases agree with TRBD1. Germline loops: CDR1 SNHLY, CDR2 FYNNEI. The CDR3 is 14 residues long. V trimming: 7 bases; J trimming: 4 bases; junction bases outside the gene matches: 7. The CDR3 spells CASTPQGNNQPQHF. Written as DNA, the CDR3 is TGTGCCAGCACCCCACAGGGGAATAATCAGCCCCAGCATTTT. Looking up the rest from reference TRBV2 and TRBJ1-5 gives the full variable domain: EPEVTQTPSHQVTQMGQEVILRCVPISNHLYFYWYRQILGQKVEFLVSFYNNEISEKSEIFDDQFSVERPDGSNFTLKIRSTKLEDSAMYFCASTPQGNNQPQHFGDGTRLSIL.

The chain is built from TRBV2 and TRBJ1-5; D gene ambiguous. CDR3 length: 14 amino acids. In germline, CDR1 is SNHLY, CDR2 FYNNEI. V was pared by 6 bases and J by 0 bases, with 9 bases between. CDR3 amino acids: CASSGSYSNQPQHF. The CDR3 DNA follows: TGTGCCAGCAGCGGTTCATATAGCAATCAGCCCCAGCATTTT.

The chain is built from TRBV5-6 and TRBJ2-1, with TRBD1 as a possible D gene (6 bases). Trimming removed 2 bases at V and 0 bases at J, with 9 bases between. The CDR3 spans 15 residues. Per germline, CDR1 SGHDT and CDR2 YYEEEE. The CDR3 DNA is TGTGCCAGCAGCTTTGGACAGAGCTCCTACAATGAGCAGTTCTTC. The encoded protein is CASSFGQSSYNEQFF.

The chain uses TRBV5-1 and TRBJ2-7, with D unresolved. CDR1 SGHRS and CDR2 YFSETQ come from the germline V gene. Trimming pared 2 bases from V and 1 base from J, leaving 1 base between. The CDR3 consists of 11 residues. In DNA form, the CDR3 reads TGCGCCAGCAGCTTTTCCTACGAGCAGTACTTC. Its protein is CASSFSYEQYF.

The CDR3 loop is CASSYQGTFNTEAFF. The CDR3 DNA is TGTGCCAGCAGTTACCAAGGGACATTCAACACTGAAGCTTTCTTT. V and J are TRBV6-5 and TRBJ1-1; D perhaps matches TRBD1 (6 bases). The CDR3 contains 15 residues. Trimming shortened V by 2 bases and J by 2 bases, and 12 bases separated the two germline ends. CDR1 is MNHEY, CDR2 SVGAGI, per germline.

The gene calls are TRBV6-5 and TRBJ2-5; 7 bases align to TRBD1. Germline V lookup: CDR1 MNHEY, CDR2 SVGAGI. The CDR3 has 14 amino acids. V shed 7 bases, J shed 1 base, and the junction held 6 bases outside the gene matches. CDR3 nucleotides: TGTGCCAGCACTACACGGGACAGCCAAGAGACCCAGTACTTC. It encodes CASTTRDSQETQYF.

This clone has only one observation. J is TRBJ2-7 and V is TRBV19; a possible D gene is TRBD2 (6 bases). Germline loops: CDR1 LNHDA, CDR2 SQIVND (reference sequence). The ends were cut back, 5 bases at V and 3 bases at J, with 17 bases in the middle. The CDR3 loop spans 15 amino acids. CDR3 region: CASSPLGGVIYEQYF. In DNA form, the CDR3 reads TGTGCCAGTAGTCCCTTGGGGGGAGTGATCTACGAGCAGTACTTC.

The chain carries TRBV6-1 and TRBJ1-2; D is perhaps TRBD1 (6 bases). V gave up 1 base and J gave up 7 bases, with 16 bases separating them. Germline V gene data show CDR1 as MNHNS and CDR2 as SASEGT. The CDR3 contains 15 residues. The CDR3 here is CASSEEGRGAGGYTF. The CDR3 nucleotides are TGTGCCAGCAGTGAAGAGGGCAGGGGCGCAGGTGGCTACACCTTC.

The rearrangement joins TRBV18 to TRBJ1-2; TRBD1 matches 8 bases. Germline V gene lookup returns CDR1 KGHSH and CDR2 LQKENI. The CDR3 loop spans 12 amino acids. V lost 3 bases, J lost 9 bases, and 3 bases stayed unmatched. The CDR3 nucleotides read TGTGCCAGCTCACCTGACAGGGGTAGCTACACCTTC. It translates to CASSPDRGSYTF. Using reference TRBV18 and TRBJ1-2 for the parts outside the CDR3, the full variable domain is NAGVMQNPRHLVRRRGQEARLRCSPMKGHSHVYWYRQLPEEGLKFMVYLQKENIIDESGMPKERFSAEFPKEGPSILRIQQVVRGDSAAYFCASSPDRGSYTFGSGTRLTVV.

This chain joins TRBV20-1 and TRBJ2-7; the D call may be TRBD1 or TRBD2 (5 bases each). The CDR3 has 11 residues. V gave up 6 bases and J gave up 8 bases, with 14 bases separating them. Germline CDR1 and CDR2: DFQATT and SNEGSKA (reference sequence). The CDR3 coding sequence is TGCAGTGCAACACGACCGGGACAGCAGTACTTC. It codes for CSATRPGQQYF.

This chain joins TRBV27 and TRBJ1-4; the match to TRBD1 covers 8 bases. In germline, CDR1 is MNHEY, CDR2 SMNVEV (reference sequence). Trimming at V came to 6 bases and at J to 7 bases, leaving 7 bases not matched to a gene. The CDR3 has 14 amino acids. CDR3 in amino acids: CASSRTGLGEKLFF. The CDR3 DNA reads as TGTGCCAGCAGCAGGACAGGGCTCGGTGAAAAACTGTTTTTT.

The V and J genes are TRBV7-8 and TRBJ1-1, with D uncertain. The germline V gene encodes CDR1 SGHVS and CDR2 FQNEAQ. The CDR3 contains 15 residues. V was pared by 5 bases and J by 0 bases, with 13 bases between. The CDR3 DNA is TGTGCCAGCAGCGCATCCTGGGGTATGAACACTGAAGCTTTCTTT. Encoded protein: CASSASWGMNTEAFF. Variable domain in full (rest from reference TRBV7-8 and TRBJ1-1): GAGVSQSPRYKVAKRGQDVALRCDPISGHVSLFWYQQALGQGPEFLTYFQNEAQLDKSGLPSDRFFAERPEGSVSTLKIQRTQQEDSAVYLCASSASWGMNTEAFFGQGTRLTVV.

In nucleotides, the CDR3 is TGTGCCAGCAGCCACCGACGGGCAGTAAGGGGTAACACCGGGGAGCTGTTTTTT. The encoded protein is CASSHRRAVRGNTGELFF. The V call is TRBV7-8, the J call TRBJ2-2, with a possible D match to TRBD1 (5 bases). Germline loops: CDR1 SGHVS, CDR2 FQNEAQ. CDR3 length: 18 amino acids. V lost 5 bases to trimming and J lost 2 bases, with 21 bases between them.

This clone was detected once. The rearrangement links TRBV11-2 to TRBJ1-1; D remains unclear. Germline CDR1 is SGHAT and CDR2 is FQNNGV. CDR3 length: 14 residues. V was cut by 5 bases and J by 4 bases, with 14 bases left in between. In DNA, the CDR3 is TGTGCCAGCAGCCCCGTAAGGAGCGGCACTGAAGCTTTCTTT. Amino acids: CASSPVRSGTEAFF.

This chain's CDR3 is CASSPGQMRGEAFF. The CDR3 coding sequence is TGTGCCAGCAGCCCGGGACAGATGAGGGGTGAAGCTTTCTTT. V and J are TRBV3-1 (or the pseudogene TRBV3-2) and TRBJ1-1; 7 bases are shared with TRBD1. The CDR3 length is 14 residues. V was pared by 4 bases and J by 7 bases, with 9 bases of the junction left unmatched. Looked up from germline, CDR1 is LGHDT and CDR2 is YNNKEL (reference sequence).

The chain carries TRBV3-1 (or the pseudogene TRBV3-2) and TRBJ2-2, with 9 bases matching TRBD2. J gave up 1 base and V 4 bases, and 10 bases lay outside the gene matches. The germline CDR1 and CDR2 sequences are LGHDT and YNNKEL (reference sequence). There are 18 residues in the CDR3. CDR3 amino acids: CASSPSSPLAGNTGELFF. CDR3 coding DNA: TGTGCCAGCAGCCCGAGTTCCCCACTAGCGGGGAACACCGGGGAGCTGTTTTTT.

The V gene is TRBV5-1, the J gene TRBJ1-6; maybe TRBD1 (6 bases). The CDR3 runs 17 residues. Germline CDR1 is SGHRS and CDR2 is YFSETQ. V gave up 0 bases and J gave up 6 bases, with 16 bases separating them. CDR3 loop: CASSLADGQGINSPLHF. In DNA, the CDR3 is TGCGCCAGCAGCTTGGCGGACGGGCAGGGGATTAATTCACCCCTCCACTTT. Looking up the rest from reference TRBV5-1 and TRBJ1-6 gives the full variable domain: KAGVTQTPRYLIKTRGQQVTLSCSPISGHRSVSWYQQTPGQGLQFLFEYFSETQRNKGNFPGRFSGRQFSNSRSEMNVSTLELGDSALYLCASSLADGQGINSPLHFGNGTRLTVT.

CDR3 sequence: CASSYGSSYEQYF. The CDR3 bases are TGTGCCAGCAGCTACGGGAGCTCCTACGAGCAGTACTTC. The chain recombines TRBV12-3 or TRBV12-4 with TRBJ2-7, with TRBD2 as a possible D gene (6 bases). This CDR3 is 13 amino acids long. The germline V and J ends were trimmed by 6 bases and 0 bases, with 9 bases remaining between them.

This clone was observed once. The V and J genes are TRBV5-5 and TRBJ1-4; 7 bases map to TRBD1. This CDR3 is built from 16 residues. CDR1 and CDR2 from the germline V gene are SGHKS and YYEKEE (reference sequence). The V segment lost 3 bases and the J segment 4 bases; nucleotides outside the gene matches: 9. CDR3 nucleotide sequence: TGTGCCAGCAGCTCAGGACAGGTTGGGAGTAATGAAAAACTGTTTTTT. This gives the protein CASSSGQVGSNEKLFF.

This clone was detected once. The rearrangement joins TRBV3-1 (or the pseudogene TRBV3-2) to TRBJ2-1; D is tentatively TRBD1 or TRBD2 (5 bases each). Germline V gives CDR1 LGHDT, CDR2 YNNKEL (reference sequence). CDR3 length: 14 amino acids. V was trimmed by 0 bases and J by 8 bases, leaving 11 bases between them. As DNA, the CDR3 is TGTGCCAGCAGCCAAGAGGAGACGGGGCATGAGCAGTTCTTC. Translating it yields CASSQEETGHEQFF.

The V call is TRBV6-2 or TRBV6-3, the J call TRBJ2-7; D remains ambiguous. This CDR3 is 15 amino acids long. Germline-derived CDR1 and CDR2 are MNHEY and SVGEGT. V was shortened by 0 bases and J by 2 bases, with 11 bases between the two germline ends. The CDR3 sequence: CASSYSSGVTYEQYF. In DNA, the CDR3 is TGTGCCAGCAGTTACTCGAGTGGGGTAACCTACGAGCAGTACTTC.